Below, 31 T cell receptor beta chains from the same sample are listed, as sequenced in a study of T cell changes during pregnancy in multiple sclerosis. TCRdb's table, derived via immunoSEQ multiplex PCR, lists solely in-frame clones and lacks some. The repertoire holds roughly 110,000 clones, about 90% seen once, with around 1.6% in the top ten. The sequences come from peripheral blood, collected before pregnancy. Receptors were obtained from a female donor with multiple sclerosis, enrolled in a pregnancy study.

This clone was counted a single time. The J gene is TRBJ1-1, the V gene TRBV11-3; 8 bases map to TRBD1. J gave up 1 base and V 1 base, and 14 bases lay outside the gene matches. Germline V gene sequence: CDR1 SGHNT, CDR2 YENEEA. The CDR3 consists of 19 residues. DNA for the CDR3: TGTGCCAGCAGCTTAGTAAGCGAGAGGGACAGGATTCAGAACACTGAAGCTTTCTTT. Its translation is CASSLVSERDRIQNTEAFF.

This clone came up a few times. This chain connects TRBV18 to TRBJ1-6; 10 bases map to TRBD1. This CDR3 has 15 amino acids. The J segment lost 10 bases and the V segment lost 3 bases, leaving 6 bases of the junction unmatched. The germline gives CDR1 KGHSH, CDR2 LQKENI. The CDR3 loop is CASSPGTGVGSPLHF. The CDR3 coding sequence is TGTGCCAGCTCACCCGGGACAGGGGTCGGATCACCCCTCCACTTT.

The chain joins TRBV5-4 to TRBJ2-7; D unclear. The CDR3 has 14 amino acids. V lost 4 bases, J lost 5 bases, and 16 bases lay in between. Germline V gene data show CDR1 as SGHNT and CDR2 as YYREEE (reference sequence). CDR3 sequence reads: CASSPRRSQHEQYF. The DNA for the CDR3 is TGTGCCAGCAGCCCTAGAAGGAGTCAACACGAGCAGTACTTC.

The genes are TRBV5-1 and TRBJ2-1; perhaps TRBD1 as D (6 bases). Germline V gene sequence: CDR1 SGHRS, CDR2 YFSETQ. This CDR3 has 15 amino acids. V lost 3 bases, J lost 0 bases, and 10 bases lay in between. In DNA, the CDR3 is TGCGCCAGCAGCTCAACAGGGAGCTCCTACAATGAGCAGTTCTTC. This encodes CASSSTGSSYNEQFF.

This chain joins TRBV5-1 and TRBJ2-1, with 14 positions matching TRBD2. V lost 2 bases and J lost 6; bases outside the gene matches: 10. Germline V CDR1 and CDR2: SGHRS, YFSETQ. This CDR3 is built from 18 residues. CDR3 in amino acids: CASSLPGLAGAQSNEQFF. The CDR3, as DNA: TGCGCCAGCAGCTTACCGGGACTAGCGGGGGCTCAATCCAATGAGCAGTTCTTC.

The chain combines TRBV7-6 with TRBJ2-2; 9 nucleotides agree with TRBD1. J was trimmed by 7 bases and V by 5 bases; bases with no gene match: 17. This CDR3 has 18 amino acids. CDR1 is SGHVS and CDR2 is FNYEAQ in the germline V gene. CDR3: CASSLIGSGTGYSGELFF. Written as DNA, the CDR3 is TGTGCCAGCAGCCTGATAGGATCAGGGACAGGGTATAGCGGGGAGCTGTTTTTT. Drawing the rest from reference TRBV7-6 and TRBJ2-2, the complete variable domain is GAGVSQSPRYKVTKRGQDVALRCDPISGHVSLYWYRQALGQGPEFLTYFNYEAQQDKSGLPNDRFSAERPEGSISTLTIQRTEQRDSAMYRCASSLIGSGTGYSGELFFGEGSRLTVL.

The chain uses TRBV18 and TRBJ2-5, with 8 bases aligning to TRBD1. This CDR3 region has 14 residues. Germline V CDR1 and CDR2: KGHSH, LQKENI. V lost 3 bases and J lost 5; bases outside the gene matches: 5. CDR3 nucleotide sequence: TGTGCCAGCTCACCCACAACAGGGGGGGAGACCCAGTACTTC. It codes for CASSPTTGGETQYF.

The rearrangement uses TRBV27 and TRBJ2-7; 8 positions agree with TRBD2. This CDR3 comprises 14 residues. V lost 5 bases, J lost 3 bases, and 6 bases stayed unmatched. The germline CDR1 and CDR2 sequences are MNHEY and SMNVEV (reference sequence). In DNA, the CDR3 is TGTGCCAGCAGTGAGGTAGCGGGGCACTACGAGCAGTACTTC. Translated: CASSEVAGHYEQYF.

The chain is built from TRBV30 and TRBJ1-2, with 8 positions matching TRBD1. This CDR3 contains 12 residues. In germline, CDR1 is GTSNPN, CDR2 SVGIG (reference sequence). In nucleotides, the CDR3 is TGTGGCTTACTCCCAGGGGGCAATGGCTACACCTTC. Translated, it gives CGLLPGGNGYTF.

The chain links TRBV12-5 to TRBJ2-3; possibly TRBD1 for D (5 bases). Germline assignment: CDR1 LGHNT and CDR2 FRNRAP. V was pared by 4 bases and J by 3 bases, with 17 bases between. The CDR3 extends over 16 amino acids. CDR3 sequence: CASGWMSEKGTDTQYF. CDR3 bases: TGTGCTAGTGGTTGGATGTCGGAGAAGGGGACAGATACGCAGTATTTT.

J is TRBJ2-5 and V is TRBV28; TRBD1 aligns across 9 bases. This CDR3 contains 16 residues. Losses at the gene ends were 5 bases for V and 3 bases for J; bases not matched to a gene: 10. Germline lookup yields CDR1 MDHEN and CDR2 SYDVKM. The CDR3 bases are TGTGCCAGCAGTCCCATTAGGGACAGGGAAGAAGAGACCCAGTACTTC. Amino acid sequence: CASSPIRDREEETQYF. The variable domain in full, completed from reference TRBV28 and TRBJ2-5, reads DVKVTQSSRYLVKRTGEKVFLECVQDMDHENMFWYRQDPGLGLRLIYFSYDVKMKEKGDIPEGYSVSREKKERFSLILESASTNQTSMYLCASSPIRDREEETQYFGPGTRLLVL.

CDR3 loop: CASSGSGSWTETQYF. The CDR3 nucleotides are TGTGCCAGCAGTGGAAGCGGGAGTTGGACAGAGACCCAGTACTTC. The V and J genes are TRBV2 and TRBJ2-5; 8 bases are shared with TRBD2. Germline trimming cut 4 bases from V and 4 bases from J; bases unmatched to any gene: 8. This CDR3 region has 15 residues. The germline gives CDR1 SNHLY, CDR2 FYNNEI.

The chain links TRBV6-1 to TRBJ2-5; D unresolved. CDR3 size: 11 residues. Trimming cost V 2 bases and J 9 bases, with 7 bases left between them. Germline CDR1 is MNHNS and CDR2 is SASEGT. DNA for the CDR3: TGTGCCAGCAGTGAAAGTGGGCCCCAGTACTTC. Encoded protein: CASSESGPQYF.

The J gene is TRBJ1-1, the V gene TRBV11-2; D call uncertain. Germline lookup yields CDR1 SGHAT and CDR2 FQNNGV. The CDR3 loop spans 11 amino acids. V was shortened by 4 bases and J by 4 bases, with 4 bases between the two germline ends. CDR3 region: CASSSLTEAFF. Here the CDR3 DNA reads TGTGCCAGCAGCTCTCTCACTGAAGCTTTCTTT.

The chain couples TRBV6-1 to TRBJ2-4, with TRBD1 matching 8 bases. Trimming cost V 6 bases and J 7 bases; bases outside gene matches: 5. The CDR3 is 13 amino acids. Germline CDR1 reads MNHNS; CDR2 reads SASEGT. In DNA, the CDR3 is TGTGCCAGCAGAAACAGGGGGGAGAACATTCAGTACTTC. Translated: CASRNRGENIQYF.

The genes are TRBV19 and TRBJ2-7; 7 bases fit TRBD2. The junction had 3 bases not matched to a gene; V was cut back by 9 bases and J by 1 base. The CDR3 loop spans 12 amino acids. The germline CDR1 and CDR2 sequences are LNHDA and SQIVND (reference sequence). CDR3 in amino acids: CASGGGSYEQYF. CDR3 nucleotides: TGTGCCAGCGGCGGGGGTTCCTACGAGCAGTACTTC.

This chain uses TRBV25-1 with TRBJ1-2; a weak D match, TRBD1 (6 bases). The CDR3 totals 15 residues. CDR1 is MGHDK, CDR2 SYGVNS, per germline. The V end was cut by 4 bases, the J end by 4 bases, with 16 bases between. The CDR3: CASSGETGFVYGYTF. The DNA of the CDR3 is TGTGCCAGCAGTGGGGAGACAGGCTTTGTCTATGGCTACACCTTC.

The chain is built from TRBV27 and TRBJ2-1, with 7 bases that match TRBD1. The CDR3 has 16 amino acids. Germline assignment: CDR1 MNHEY and CDR2 SMNVEV (reference sequence). J lost 7 bases, V lost 4 bases, and 13 bases had no gene match. The CDR3: CASSYLPMDRLNEQFF. The CDR3 DNA reads TGTGCCAGCAGTTATCTCCCAATGGACAGGTTAAATGAGCAGTTCTTC.

V usage is TRBV4-3 and J usage is TRBJ2-1; D perhaps matches TRBD1 (7 bases). V was pared by 4 bases and J by 6 bases, with 16 bases between. Germline-derived CDR1 and CDR2 are LGHNA and YSLEER. This CDR3 is 15 amino acids long. CDR3 sequence: CASSPWQGGGNEQFF. The CDR3 nucleotides read TGCGCCAGCAGCCCCTGGCAGGGGGGCGGCAATGAGCAGTTCTTC.

The V gene is TRBV5-4, the J gene TRBJ2-1, with 12 bases lining up with TRBD1. V gave up 4 bases and J gave up 10 bases; unmatched junction bases: 3. The CDR3 contains 13 residues. Germline loops: CDR1 SGHNT, CDR2 YYREEE (reference sequence). The CDR3 sequence is CASSRDRGQEQFF. In DNA, the CDR3 is TGTGCCAGCAGCCGGGACAGGGGGCAGGAGCAGTTCTTC.

This sequence joins TRBV5-1 and TRBJ2-3, with TRBD2 identical over 7 bases. Germline CDR1 reads SGHRS; CDR2 reads YFSETQ. This CDR3 spans 17 amino acids. Trimming at V came to 0 bases and at J to 2 bases, leaving 9 bases not matched to a gene. The CDR3 protein is CASSLVRLAANTDTQYF. The CDR3 nucleotides are TGCGCCAGCAGCTTGGTTCGGCTAGCGGCAAACACAGATACGCAGTATTTT.

This clone was detected once. V and J are TRBV7-2 and TRBJ2-5; TRBD2 agrees at 7 bases. J gave up 5 bases and V 8 bases, and 17 bases lay outside the gene matches. There are 16 residues in the CDR3. Germline V gene sequence: CDR1 SGHTA, CDR2 FQGNSA. The CDR3 is CASRPGRGGRGETQYF. CDR3 bases: TGTGCCAGCCGCCCGGGGAGGGGCGGGAGAGGGGAGACCCAGTACTTC.

The chain uses TRBV7-8 and TRBJ1-1, with TRBD1 identical over 11 bases. The CDR3 is made up of 13 amino acids. With 5 bases clipped from V and 10 bases from J, the junction kept 6 bases outside the gene matches. Germline V CDR1 and CDR2: SGHVS, FQNEAQ. The CDR3 spells CASSKPGQGVAFF. In nucleotides, the CDR3 is TGTGCCAGCAGCAAACCGGGACAGGGGGTAGCTTTCTTT.

The gene calls are TRBV5-1 and TRBJ1-6; D unresolved. V was pared by 4 bases and J by 5 bases, with 13 bases between. The CDR3 length is 15 residues. The V gene's germline CDR1 is SGHRS and CDR2 YFSETQ. CDR3 residues: CASSRNRGNNSPLHF. In DNA form, the CDR3 reads TGCGCCAGCAGCAGGAATCGGGGAAATAATTCACCCCTCCACTTT.

This clone came up a few times. The chain joins TRBV2 to TRBJ1-6; tentatively, D is TRBD1 (5 bases). The germline V and J ends were trimmed by 5 bases and 10 bases, with 15 bases remaining between them. The CDR3 is made up of 14 amino acids. Germline lookup yields CDR1 SNHLY and CDR2 FYNNEI. CDR3 region: CASSSGGERSPLHF. The CDR3 DNA follows: TGTGCCAGCAGTTCTGGAGGGGAGCGCTCACCCCTCCACTTT.

V gene TRBV7-6 combines with J gene TRBJ2-7; 8 bases are a match to TRBD1. The V and J ends lost 4 bases and 0 bases, in that order; junction bases with no gene match: 11. The CDR3 is made up of 17 amino acids. CDR1 and CDR2 from the germline V gene are SGHVS and FNYEAQ. The CDR3 protein is CASSWKPTGVSSYEQYF. CDR3 bases: TGTGCCAGCAGCTGGAAACCGACAGGGGTAAGCTCCTACGAGCAGTACTTC.

The chain links TRBV5-6 to TRBJ2-3; D is uncertain. The germline V and J ends were trimmed by 2 bases and 3 bases, with 10 bases remaining between them. The CDR3 has 14 amino acids. Germline V CDR1 and CDR2: SGHDT, YYEEEE. The CDR3, as DNA: TGTGCCAGCAGCTTAGGTGGCGGTACAGATACGCAGTATTTT. It encodes CASSLGGGTDTQYF. The full variable domain, rest sourced from reference TRBV5-6 and TRBJ2-3, is DAGVTQSPTHLIKTRGQQVTLRCSPKSGHDTVSWYQQALGQGPQFIFQYYEEEERQRGNFPDRFSGHQFPNYSSELNVNALLLGDSALYLCASSLGGGTDTQYFGPGTRLTVL.

V gene TRBV4-3 combines with J gene TRBJ1-1; TRBD1 aligns across 9 bases. This CDR3 has 16 amino acids. CDR1 is LGHNA and CDR2 is YSLEER in the germline V gene. Trimming took 4 bases from V and 0 from J; bases not matched to a gene: 6. The CDR3 sequence: CASSLGTGKMNTEAFF. The CDR3 bases are TGCGCCAGCAGCCTTGGGACAGGGAAGATGAACACTGAAGCTTTCTTT.

The chain has TRBV10-3 and TRBJ2-2, with TRBD1 matching over 10 bases. CDR3 length: 15 amino acids. The trim removed 4 bases at V and 4 bases at J, leaving 3 bases unmatched. CDR1 and CDR2 from the germline V gene are ENHRY and SYGVKD. CDR3 in DNA: TGTGCCATCAGTGGGACAGGGGGTGGCACCGGGGAGCTGTTTTTT. The encoded protein is CAISGTGGGTGELFF.

CDR3 sequence (DNA): TGTGCCAGCGGACCTAGCGGGGTTAGTGGGGCCAACGTCCTGACTTTC. Its translation is CASGPSGVSGANVLTF. The chain uses TRBV7-9 and TRBJ2-6, with 9 bases matching TRBD2. The CDR3 extends over 16 amino acids. After removal of 8 bases from V and 3 bases from J, the junction contained 8 bases not matched to a gene. Germline V gene sequence: CDR1 SEHNR, CDR2 FQNEAQ (reference sequence).

This chain uses TRBV5-5 with TRBJ1-1; D unclear. Per germline, CDR1 SGHKS and CDR2 YYEKEE (reference sequence). The CDR3 is made up of 15 amino acids. The ends were cut back, 2 bases at V and 1 base at J, with 12 bases in the middle. The CDR3: CASSFTSAGNTEAFF. The DNA of the CDR3 is TGTGCCAGCAGCTTTACGTCCGCAGGGAACACTGAAGCTTTCTTT.